This TCR beta chain appears in the sequencing data of a study of vaccination effects on CD4 cells after COVID-19. Assay used: immunoSEQ multiplex PCR; TCRdb lists only in-frame clones, some missing. The data show around 63,000 clones, roughly 80% seen once. Viral peptide pool expansion of antigen-specific CD4+ T cells preceded sequencing in the ViraFEST assay. Following an approximately 11-day culture, CD4+ T cells were purified. Vaccine recipients had no previous SARS-CoV-2 infection; their nucleocapsid antibodies were negative. IL-2 medium supplanted half the medium on days 3 and 7. This CDR3 comprises 13 residues. After removal of 10 bases from V and 3 bases from J, the junction contained 8 bases not matched to a gene. Looked up from germline, CDR1 is LNHDA and CDR2 is SQIVND (reference sequence). Overall study results and limits: Only 1 of 255 vaccine-induced clones from healthy vaccinees cross-reacted with common cold coronaviruses. No early post-infection timepoints were available in the study, which also included few convalescent patients. Marked contraction was observed in infection-induced and vaccine-induced clones late after vaccination.

Comment on this clone: The antigen is undetermined.

The source of this sequence is a human donor who received a COVID-19 vaccine. The V gene is TRBV19, the J gene TRBJ1-1; 7 nucleotides agree with TRBD1. The specimen was CD4+ T cells from PBMCs cultured with HCoV-OC43 spike peptides, collected before COVID-19 vaccination. As for subset: HCoV-OC43 spike overlapping peptide pool stimulation. The CDR3 DNA is TGTGCCACCACGGGACAGTCTTACACTGAAGCTTTCTTT. Residues: CATTGQSYTEAFF.